Listed below are T cell receptor beta chains from one sample, sequenced in a study of identical twins. MiXCR, applied by TCRdb to the 5' RACE reads, yields one record per CDR3 protein. Of some 590,000 distinct CDR3 sequences listed, approximately 9.6% were seen once; the top ten hold around 3.1%. These sequences were also reported in another study, on yellow fever vaccine responses in identical twins.

Sequencing was done on a sample of PBMCs. The source of these receptors is a woman in her late teens or twenties in good health. Both conserved end residues are part of each CDR3. D genes are given only for firm matches. Size is omitted from some rows. Given values are once, few, many or a class for expanded clones.

V: TRBV6-2/TRBV6-3; J: TRBJ2-7; size: many; D: NA; CDR3: CASSPLGAGTYEQYF; DNA: TGTGCCAGCAGTCCCTTAGGGGCGGGAACCTACGAGCAGTACTTC
V: TRBV14; J: TRBJ2-1; size: few; D: NA; CDR3: CASSQLGPEPYNEQFF; DNA: TGTGCCAGCAGCCAACTTGGCCCAGAGCCTTACAATGAGCAGTTCTTC
V: TRBV2; J: TRBJ2-1; size: few; D: NA; CDR3: CASSELSRDKDHNEQFF; DNA: TGTGCCAGCAGTGAACTATCGCGGGACAAAGACCACAATGAGCAGTTCTTC
V: TRBV5-6; J: TRBJ2-1; size: many; D: TRBD2; CDR3: CASSLEVSGGEQFF; DNA: TGTGCCAGCAGCTTGGAGGTTAGCGGGGGAGAGCAGTTCTTC
V: TRBV29-1; J: TRBJ2-7; size: few; D: NA; CDR3: CSVEMDSSYEQYF; DNA: TGCAGCGTTGAGATGGACAGCTCCTACGAGCAGTACTTC
V: TRBV11-2; J: TRBJ2-1; size: many; D: NA; CDR3: CASSLDLGAEQFF; DNA: TGTGCCAGCAGCTTAGATCTGGGGGCGGAGCAGTTCTTC
V: TRBV10-3; J: TRBJ2-5; size: many; D: NA; CDR3: CATRSPQETQYF; DNA: TGTGCCACCCGGAGTCCTCAGGAGACCCAGTACTTC
V: TRBV4-2; J: TRBJ2-7; size: NA; D: NA; CDR3: CASSQGATTPGAYEQYF; DNA: TGTGCCAGCAGCCAAGGAGCAACTACACCCGGAGCCTACGAGCAGTACTTC
V: TRBV5-1; J: TRBJ2-7; size: few; D: TRBD2; CDR3: CASSSREGQIDEQYF; DNA: TGCGCCAGCAGCTCTAGGGAGGGGCAGATCGACGAGCAGTACTTC
V: TRBV7-8; J: TRBJ1-2; size: NA; D: TRBD1; CDR3: CASSLPGDRVNGYTF; DNA: TGTGCCAGCAGCTTACCCGGGGACAGGGTGAATGGCTACACCTTC
V: TRBV28; J: TRBJ1-4; size: many; D: NA; CDR3: CASRGLPTVNEKLFF; DNA: TGTGCCAGCAGGGGGCTACCGACTGTTAATGAAAAACTGTTTTTT
V: TRBV15; J: TRBJ2-1; size: NA; D: NA; CDR3: CATSGPEKLMGPNEQFF; DNA: TGTGCCACCAGCGGCCCTGAGAAGTTGATGGGCCCCAATGAGCAGTTCTTC
V: TRBV27; J: TRBJ2-1; size: NA; D: TRBD1; CDR3: CASSIGQGRNEQFF; DNA: TGTGCCAGCAGTATCGGACAGGGCCGGAATGAGCAGTTCTTC
V: TRBV4-3; J: TRBJ2-1; size: few; D: TRBD2; CDR3: CASSHGTRGGNEQFF; DNA: TGCGCCAGCAGCCACGGGACTAGAGGGGGCAATGAGCAGTTCTTC
V: TRBV4-3; J: TRBJ2-3; size: many; D: NA; CDR3: CASSQEYAAVTQYF; DNA: TGCGCCAGCAGCCAAGAGTACGCGGCCGTGACGCAGTATTTT
V: TRBV7-9; J: TRBJ2-3; size: many; D: NA; CDR3: CASSLTGARTSTDTQYF; DNA: TGTGCCAGCAGTTTAACTGGAGCACGCACTAGCACAGATACGCAGTATTTT
V: TRBV29-1; J: TRBJ1-4; size: many; D: TRBD1; CDR3: CSVASGTGRGKLFF; DNA: TGCAGCGTCGCCTCCGGGACAGGGAGGGGCAAACTGTTTTTT
V: TRBV29-1; J: TRBJ2-7; size: many; D: NA; CDR3: CSAVTPSGRRDYEQYF; DNA: TGCAGCGCCGTGACTCCATCGGGAAGGAGGGACTACGAGCAGTACTTC
V: TRBV10-3; J: TRBJ2-1; size: NA; D: NA; CDR3: CASQTGTVNNEQFF; DNA: TGTGCCAGCCAAACCGGGACGGTAAACAATGAGCAGTTCTTC
V: TRBV5-1; J: TRBJ2-1; size: few; D: TRBD2; CDR3: CASSLIPGGVNEQFF; DNA: TGCGCCAGCAGCTTAATACCGGGAGGGGTTAATGAGCAGTTCTTC
V: TRBV11-2; J: TRBJ2-1; size: NA; D: TRBD2; CDR3: CASSLVVRLAGGYHEQFF; DNA: TGTGCCAGCAGCTTAGTGGTCCGTCTAGCGGGGGGCTACCATGAGCAGTTCTTC
V: TRBV28; J: TRBJ2-7; size: many; D: NA; CDR3: CASSFVQGNEQYF; DNA: TGTGCCAGCAGTTTTGTACAGGGTAACGAGCAGTACTTC
V: TRBV6-1; J: TRBJ2-5; size: few; D: NA; CDR3: CASSPSGIETQYF; DNA: TGTGCCAGCAGTCCCTCTGGTATTGAGACCCAGTACTTC
V: TRBV27; J: TRBJ2-3; size: many; D: TRBD1; CDR3: CASSLRDRGTDTQYF; DNA: TGTGCCAGCAGCTTAAGGGACAGGGGAACAGATACGCAGTATTTT
V: TRBV6-2/TRBV6-3; J: TRBJ2-1; size: few; D: TRBD1; CDR3: CASTITGTGSSEQFF; DNA: TGTGCCAGCACTATAACCGGGACAGGGTCATCCGAGCAGTTCTTC
V: TRBV5-1; J: TRBJ2-5; size: NA; D: NA; CDR3: CASSGPGQETQYF; DNA: TGCGCCAGCAGCGGGCCAGGCCAAGAGACCCAGTACTTC
V: TRBV6-5; J: TRBJ2-3; size: few; D: TRBD2; CDR3: CASSTSGGITDTQYF; DNA: TGTGCCAGCAGTACTAGCGGGGGGATCACAGATACGCAGTATTTT
V: TRBV29-1; J: TRBJ2-5; size: few; D: TRBD1; CDR3: CSVSQGARETQYF; DNA: TGCAGCGTTTCACAGGGGGCGCGGGAGACCCAGTACTTC
V: TRBV9; J: TRBJ2-3; size: many; D: NA; CDR3: CASSTDTQYF; DNA: TGTGCCAGCAGCACAGATACGCAGTATTTT
V: TRBV29-1; J: TRBJ2-3; size: many; D: NA; CDR3: CSVVASTDTQYF; DNA: TGCAGCGTTGTTGCTTCCACAGATACGCAGTATTTT
V: TRBV7-9; J: TRBJ1-3; size: few; D: NA; CDR3: CASSLAQASGNTIYF; DNA: TGTGCCAGCAGCTTAGCACAGGCCTCTGGAAACACCATATATTTT
V: TRBV24-1; J: TRBJ2-7; size: few; D: TRBD2; CDR3: CATSEDVAGGAYEQYF; DNA: TGTGCCACCAGTGAGGACGTAGCGGGAGGAGCCTACGAGCAGTACTTC
V: TRBV3-1; J: TRBJ2-7; size: few; D: TRBD2; CDR3: CASSQETSGGLSYEQYF; DNA: TGTGCCAGCAGCCAAGAGACTAGCGGGGGCCTCTCCTACGAGCAGTACTTC
V: TRBV20-1; J: TRBJ2-5; size: many; D: NA; CDR3: CSTRLKETQYF; DNA: TGCAGTACCCGTCTAAAAGAGACCCAGTACTTC
V: TRBV7-3; J: TRBJ2-3; size: many; D: NA; CDR3: CASSLPNSQAQYF; DNA: TGTGCCAGCAGCTTACCAAACAGTCAGGCGCAGTATTTT
V: TRBV4-3; J: TRBJ2-1; size: many; D: TRBD2; CDR3: CASSQDVAGGPGEQFF; DNA: TGCGCCAGCAGCCAAGATGTGGCGGGAGGGCCCGGGGAGCAGTTCTTC
V: TRBV7-9; J: TRBJ2-7; size: NA; D: NA; CDR3: CASSTGVFEQYF; DNA: TGTGCCAGCAGCACCGGGGTCTTCGAGCAGTACTTC
V: TRBV24-1; J: TRBJ2-7; size: many; D: NA; CDR3: CATSDLRHSEQYF; DNA: TGTGCCACCAGTGATTTAAGGCATTCCGAGCAGTACTTC
V: TRBV20-1; J: TRBJ2-3; size: many; D: NA; CDR3: CSAGAGGDTQYF; DNA: TGCAGTGCTGGGGCAGGGGGGGATACGCAGTATTTT
V: TRBV6-2/TRBV6-3; J: TRBJ2-3; size: few; D: NA; CDR3: CASSSPGRGEDTQYF; DNA: TGTGCCAGCAGTTCCCCGGGACGGGGTGAAGATACGCAGTATTTT
V: TRBV5-1; J: TRBJ1-2; size: many; D: NA; CDR3: CASSLAPDKSGYTF; DNA: TGCGCCAGCAGCTTGGCCCCGGACAAAAGCGGCTACACCTTC
V: TRBV2; J: TRBJ2-5; size: NA; D: NA; CDR3: CASSEAGGEQETQYF; DNA: TGTGCCAGCAGTGAAGCGGGCGGAGAACAAGAGACCCAGTACTTC
V: TRBV29-1; J: TRBJ2-2; size: few; D: TRBD1; CDR3: CSVGHRGRGYTGELFF; DNA: TGCAGCGTCGGACACAGGGGGCGGGGGTACACCGGGGAGCTGTTTTTT